The clone carrying this T cell receptor (beta chain) has a count of ten or more. One entry per CDR3 protein, called by TCRdb with MiXCR from the 5' RACE reads. This sample has about 240,000 distinct CDR3 sequences, with approximately 10% found just once. This sample is drawn from a study of identical twins. CDR1 and CDR2 (germline): MNHEY, SMNVEV (reference sequence). Trimming took 4 bases from V and 3 from J, leaving 25 bases between them. This CDR3 region has 18 residues. Sequenced: memory T cells sorted from blood. This sequence was found in a man aged 50 to 59 in good health. The chain couples TRBV27 to TRBJ2-7; D might be TRBD1 (5 bases). CDR3 in DNA: TGTGCCAGCAGTTCCCACGTAGGGGCCGCCTTGAGTCGCTACGAGCAGTACTTC. Translated, it gives CASSSHVGAALSRYEQYF.